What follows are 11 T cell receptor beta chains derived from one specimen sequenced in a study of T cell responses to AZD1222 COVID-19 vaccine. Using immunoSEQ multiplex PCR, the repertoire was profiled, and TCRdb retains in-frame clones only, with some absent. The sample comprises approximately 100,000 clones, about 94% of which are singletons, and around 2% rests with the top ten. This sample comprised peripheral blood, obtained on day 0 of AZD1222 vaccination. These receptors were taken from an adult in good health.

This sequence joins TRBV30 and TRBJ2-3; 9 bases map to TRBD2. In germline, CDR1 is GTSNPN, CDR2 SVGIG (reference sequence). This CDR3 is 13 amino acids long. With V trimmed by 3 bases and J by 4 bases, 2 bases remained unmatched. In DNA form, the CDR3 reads TGTGCCTGGAGCGGGACTAGCCCAGATACGCAGTATTTT. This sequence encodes CAWSGTSPDTQYF.

The CDR3 DNA is TGTGCCAGCAGCCCTTTGGGAAACACCATATATTTT. Translated, it gives CASSPLGNTIYF. This chain uses TRBV12-3 or TRBV12-4 with TRBJ1-3; D is unresolved. The CDR3 loop spans 12 amino acids. V was clipped by 6 bases and J by 4 bases, with 7 bases between them.

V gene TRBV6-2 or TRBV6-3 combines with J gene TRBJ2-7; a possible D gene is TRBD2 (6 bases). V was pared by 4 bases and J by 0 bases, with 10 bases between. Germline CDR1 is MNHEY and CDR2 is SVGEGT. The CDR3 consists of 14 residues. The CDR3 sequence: CASSSYGSSYEQYF. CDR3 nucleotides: TGTGCCAGCAGTTCATACGGGAGCTCCTACGAGCAGTACTTC.

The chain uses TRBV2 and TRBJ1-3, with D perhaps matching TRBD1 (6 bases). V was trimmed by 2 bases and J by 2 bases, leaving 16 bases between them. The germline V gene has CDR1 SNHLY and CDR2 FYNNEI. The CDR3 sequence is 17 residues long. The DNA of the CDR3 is TGTGCCAGCAGTGAAAATTATTACAGGACAGCTGGAAACACCATATATTTT. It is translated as CASSENYYRTAGNTIYF.

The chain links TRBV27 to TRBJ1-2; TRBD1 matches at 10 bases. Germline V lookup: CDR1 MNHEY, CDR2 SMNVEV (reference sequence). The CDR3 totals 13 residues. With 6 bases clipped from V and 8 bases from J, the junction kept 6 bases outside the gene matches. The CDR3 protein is CASSRQGARGYTF. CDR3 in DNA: TGTGCCAGCAGCAGACAGGGGGCGAGGGGCTACACCTTC.

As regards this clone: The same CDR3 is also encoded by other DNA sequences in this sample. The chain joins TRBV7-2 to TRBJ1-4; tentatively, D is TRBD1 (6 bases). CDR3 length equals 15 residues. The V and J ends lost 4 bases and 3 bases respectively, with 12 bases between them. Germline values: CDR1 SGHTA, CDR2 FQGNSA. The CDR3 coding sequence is TGTGCCAGCAGCTCCACTGGGGGCTCTAATGAAAAACTGTTTTTT. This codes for CASSSTGGSNEKLFF.

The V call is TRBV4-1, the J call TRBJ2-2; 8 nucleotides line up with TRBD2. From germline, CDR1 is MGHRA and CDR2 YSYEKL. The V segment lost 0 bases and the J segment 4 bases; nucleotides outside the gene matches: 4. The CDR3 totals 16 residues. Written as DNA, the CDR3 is TGCGCCAGCAGCCAAGATGGGACTAGGGGCACCGGGGAGCTGTTTTTT. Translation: CASSQDGTRGTGELFF.

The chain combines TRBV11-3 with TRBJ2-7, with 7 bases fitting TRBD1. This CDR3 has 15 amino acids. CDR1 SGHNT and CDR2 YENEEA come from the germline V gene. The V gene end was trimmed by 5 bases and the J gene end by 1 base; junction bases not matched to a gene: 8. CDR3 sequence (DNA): TGTGCCAGCAGCCACGGTAGGGGACAGTCCTACGAGCAGTACTTC. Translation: CASSHGRGQSYEQYF.

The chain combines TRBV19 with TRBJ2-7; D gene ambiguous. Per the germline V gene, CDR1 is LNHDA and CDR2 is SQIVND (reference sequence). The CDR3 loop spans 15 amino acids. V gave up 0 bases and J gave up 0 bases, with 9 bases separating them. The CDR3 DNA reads TGTGCCAGTAGTATAGATGGGCGAATCTCCTACGAGCAGTACTTC. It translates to CASSIDGRISYEQYF. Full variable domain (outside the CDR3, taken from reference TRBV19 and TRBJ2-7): DGGITQSPKYLFRKEGQNVTLSCEQNLNHDAMYWYRQDPGQGLRLIYYSQIVNDFQKGDIAEGYSVSREKKESFPLTVTSAQKNPTAFYLCASSIDGRISYEQYFGPGTRLTVT.

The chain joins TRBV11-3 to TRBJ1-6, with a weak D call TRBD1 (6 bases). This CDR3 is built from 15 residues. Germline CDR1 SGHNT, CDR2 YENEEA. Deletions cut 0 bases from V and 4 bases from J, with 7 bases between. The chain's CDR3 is CASSLDGQYNSPLHF. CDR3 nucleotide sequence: TGTGCCAGCAGCTTAGACGGACAGTATAATTCACCCCTCCACTTT.

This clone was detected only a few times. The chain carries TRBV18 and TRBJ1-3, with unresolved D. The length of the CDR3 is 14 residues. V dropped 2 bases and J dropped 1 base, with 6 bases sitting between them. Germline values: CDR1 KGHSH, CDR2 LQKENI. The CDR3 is CASSPGGSGNTIYF. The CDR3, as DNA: TGTGCCAGCTCACCAGGAGGATCTGGAAACACCATATATTTT.